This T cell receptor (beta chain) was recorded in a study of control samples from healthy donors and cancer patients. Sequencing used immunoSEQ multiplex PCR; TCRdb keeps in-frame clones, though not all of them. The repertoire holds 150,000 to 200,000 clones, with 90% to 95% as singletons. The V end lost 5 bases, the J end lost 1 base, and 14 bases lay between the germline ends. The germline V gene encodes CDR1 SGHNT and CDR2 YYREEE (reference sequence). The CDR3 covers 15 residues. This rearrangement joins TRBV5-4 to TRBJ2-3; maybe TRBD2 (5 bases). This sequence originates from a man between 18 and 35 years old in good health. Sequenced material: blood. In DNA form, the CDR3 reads TGTGCCAGCAGGCCGGTTGGGAGCGGCACAGATACGCAGTATTTT. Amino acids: CASRPVGSGTDTQYF.